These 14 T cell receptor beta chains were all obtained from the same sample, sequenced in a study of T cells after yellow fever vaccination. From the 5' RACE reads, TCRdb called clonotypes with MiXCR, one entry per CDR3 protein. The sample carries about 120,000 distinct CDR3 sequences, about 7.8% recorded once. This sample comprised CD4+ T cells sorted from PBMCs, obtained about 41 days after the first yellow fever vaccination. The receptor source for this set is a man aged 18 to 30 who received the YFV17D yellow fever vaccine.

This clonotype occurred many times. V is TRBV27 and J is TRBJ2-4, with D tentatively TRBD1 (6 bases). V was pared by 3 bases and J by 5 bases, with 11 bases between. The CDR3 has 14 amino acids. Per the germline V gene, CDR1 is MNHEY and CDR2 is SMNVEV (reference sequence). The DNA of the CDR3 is TGTGCCAGCAGTTTCTCAGGGGTGGAAAACATTCAGTACTTC. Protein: CASSFSGVENIQYF.

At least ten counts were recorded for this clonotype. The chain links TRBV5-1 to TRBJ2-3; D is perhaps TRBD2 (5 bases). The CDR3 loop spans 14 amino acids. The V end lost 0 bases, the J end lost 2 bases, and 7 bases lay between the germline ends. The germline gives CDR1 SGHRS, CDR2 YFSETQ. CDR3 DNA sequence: TGCGCCAGCAGCTTGGAGGGAGACACAGATACGCAGTATTTT. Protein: CASSLEGDTDTQYF.

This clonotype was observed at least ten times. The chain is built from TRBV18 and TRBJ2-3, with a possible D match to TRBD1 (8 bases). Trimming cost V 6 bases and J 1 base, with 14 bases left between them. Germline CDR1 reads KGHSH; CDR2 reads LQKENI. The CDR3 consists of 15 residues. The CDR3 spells CASSSTGGGTDTQYF. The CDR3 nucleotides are TGTGCCAGCTCGTCCACAGGGGGGGGCACAGATACGCAGTATTTT.

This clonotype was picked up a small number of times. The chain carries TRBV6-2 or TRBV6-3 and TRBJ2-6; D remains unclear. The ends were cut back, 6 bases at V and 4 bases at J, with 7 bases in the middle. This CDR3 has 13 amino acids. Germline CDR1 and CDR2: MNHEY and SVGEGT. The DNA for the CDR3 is TGTGCCAGCAGAAGGTGGGGGGCCAACGTCCTGACTTTC. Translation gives CASRRWGANVLTF.

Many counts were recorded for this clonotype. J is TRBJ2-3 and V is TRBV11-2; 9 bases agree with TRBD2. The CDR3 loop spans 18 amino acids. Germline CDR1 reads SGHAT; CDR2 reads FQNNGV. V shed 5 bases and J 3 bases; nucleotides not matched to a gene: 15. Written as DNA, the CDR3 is TGTGCCAGCAGCCCCCCATTGTGGACTAGCGTTGGAACAGATACGCAGTATTTT. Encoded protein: CASSPPLWTSVGTDTQYF.

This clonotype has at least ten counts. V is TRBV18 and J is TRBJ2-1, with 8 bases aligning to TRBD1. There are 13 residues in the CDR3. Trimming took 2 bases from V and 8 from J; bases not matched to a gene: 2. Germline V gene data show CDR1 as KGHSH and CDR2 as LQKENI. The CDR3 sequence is CASSPRTGYEQFF. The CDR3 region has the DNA TGTGCCAGCTCACCAAGGACAGGGTATGAGCAGTTCTTC.

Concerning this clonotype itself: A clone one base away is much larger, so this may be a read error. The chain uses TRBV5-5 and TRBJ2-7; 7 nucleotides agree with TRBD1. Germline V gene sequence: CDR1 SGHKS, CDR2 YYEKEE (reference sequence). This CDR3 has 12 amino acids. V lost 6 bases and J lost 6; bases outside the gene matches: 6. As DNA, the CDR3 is TGTGCCAGCATCATGACAGGGATCGAGCAGTACGTC. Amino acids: CASIMTGIEQYV.

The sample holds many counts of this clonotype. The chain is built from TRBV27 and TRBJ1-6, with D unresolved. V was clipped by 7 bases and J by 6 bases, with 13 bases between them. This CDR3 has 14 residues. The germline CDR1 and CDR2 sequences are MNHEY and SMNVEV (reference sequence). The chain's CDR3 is CASMVGSVNSPLHF. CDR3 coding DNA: TGTGCCAGCATGGTGGGCTCTGTTAATTCACCCCTCCACTTT.

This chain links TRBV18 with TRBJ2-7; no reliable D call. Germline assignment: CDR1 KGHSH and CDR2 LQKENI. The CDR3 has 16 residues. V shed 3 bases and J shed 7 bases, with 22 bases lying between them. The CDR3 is CASSPVSGTGLREQYF. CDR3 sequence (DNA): TGTGCCAGCTCACCGGTTTCGGGTACCGGGTTAAGGGAGCAGTACTTC.

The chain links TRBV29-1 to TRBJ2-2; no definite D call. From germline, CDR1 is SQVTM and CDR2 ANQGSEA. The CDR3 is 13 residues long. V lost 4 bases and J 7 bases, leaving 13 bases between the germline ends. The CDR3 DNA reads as TGCAGCGTTGTAAGGACGGCCGGCGGGGAGCTGTTTTTT. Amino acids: CSVVRTAGGELFF.

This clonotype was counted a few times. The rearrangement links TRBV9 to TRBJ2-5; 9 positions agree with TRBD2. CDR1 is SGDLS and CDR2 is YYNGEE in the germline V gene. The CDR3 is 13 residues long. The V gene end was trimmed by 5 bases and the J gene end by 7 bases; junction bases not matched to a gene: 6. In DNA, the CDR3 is TGTGCCAGCAGTACAAGCGGGGGGAGGACCCAGTACTTC. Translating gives CASSTSGGRTQYF.

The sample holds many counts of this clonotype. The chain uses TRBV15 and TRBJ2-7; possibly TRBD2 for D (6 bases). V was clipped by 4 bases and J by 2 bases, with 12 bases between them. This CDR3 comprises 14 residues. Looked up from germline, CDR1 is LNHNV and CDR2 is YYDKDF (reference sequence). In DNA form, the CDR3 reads TGTGCCACCAGCATGGACTACGTAACCTACGAGCAGTACTTC. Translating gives CATSMDYVTYEQYF.

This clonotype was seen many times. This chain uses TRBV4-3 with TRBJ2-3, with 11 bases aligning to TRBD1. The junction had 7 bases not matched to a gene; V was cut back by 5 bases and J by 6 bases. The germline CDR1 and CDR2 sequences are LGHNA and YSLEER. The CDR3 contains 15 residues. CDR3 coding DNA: TGCGCCAGCAGCACAACTTGGACAGGGGGCGATACGCAGTATTTT. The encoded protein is CASSTTWTGGDTQYF.

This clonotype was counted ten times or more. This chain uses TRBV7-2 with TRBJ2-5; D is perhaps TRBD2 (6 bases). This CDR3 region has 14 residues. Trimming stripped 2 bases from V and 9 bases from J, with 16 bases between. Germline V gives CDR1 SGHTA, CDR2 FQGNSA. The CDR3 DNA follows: TGTGCCAGCAGCTTATCGGGAGCCGCCGGGGCCCAGTACTTC. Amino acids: CASSLSGAAGAQYF.